This is a list of T cell receptor beta chains from one sample in a study of PD-1 blockade in classical Hodgkin lymphoma. Sequencing was performed with immunoSEQ multiplex PCR; in TCRdb, only in-frame clones are kept and a portion is missing. The top ten hold approximately 13% of the sample, which has 50,000 to 75,000 clones, around 89% seen once. The sample was peripheral blood mononuclear cells (PBMCs), taken at baseline. These receptors were taken from a human donor with classical Hodgkin lymphoma. The conserved cysteine and the conserved F or W are not part of the CDR3 here. The D gene is left open where the match is weak.

>.|TRBV7-9|13|TRBJ1-5
ASSSYGSSNQPQH
>TRBD2|TRBV28|14|TRBJ2-5
ASSSPRLAVQETQY
>.|TRBV6-4|12|TRBJ1-5
ASSGLAERQPQH
>.|TRBV6-6|13|TRBJ2-7
ASSYTYRVPLEQY
>.|TRBV7-8|11|TRBJ2-1
ASSPPVQNEQF
>.|TRBV6-5|12|TRBJ1-1
ASRPVGVNTEAF
>TRBD1|TRBV7-9|10|TRBJ2-7
ASSIGQGEQY
>.|TRBV10-2|10|TRBJ2-7
ASSEGSYEQY
>TRBD2|TRBV5-4|12|TRBJ2-7
ASSLSGGANEQY
>.|TRBV4-1|13|TRBJ1-1
ASSPEGQADTEAF
>.|TRBV10-2|9|TRBJ2-7
ASSQRDEQY
>.|TRBV4-3|12|TRBJ2-1
ASSRGRSYNEQF
>.|TRBV2|11|TRBJ1-2
ASSMTVNYGYT
>.|TRBV5-1|11|TRBJ2-5
ASSLIITETQY
>.|TRBV6-5|13|TRBJ2-1
ASGLGGVTYNEQF
>.|TRBV27|11|TRBJ1-2
ASSKQGAYGYT
>TRBD2|TRBV10-1|15|TRBJ2-3
ASSEGVAGELTDTQY
>.|TRBV27|14|TRBJ1-5
ASRSRFRGLYQPQH
>TRBD1|TRBV7-9|14|TRBJ1-6
ASSLGQSSYNSPLH
>.|TRBV10-3|14|TRBJ2-1
AISALDQSSYNEQF
>.|TRBV6-1|13|TRBJ1-1
ASSPPDMGNTEAF
>.|TRBV10-1|14|TRBJ2-4
ASSETGGLSKNIQY
>.|TRBV5-6|13|TRBJ2-7
ASSTVQGTRDEQY
>TRBD2|TRBV28|11|TRBJ2-7
AICAGGADEQY
>.|TRBV6-6|10|TRBJ2-5
ATRGVGETQY
>TRBD2|TRBV13|13|TRBJ2-5
ASSPSGAGGETQY
>.|TRBV11-2|14|TRBJ1-2
ASSLAFLEDYYGYT
>.|TRBV12-5|11|TRBJ1-2
ASESGVEYGYT
>.|TRBV9|10|TRBJ2-7
ASSVASGEQY
>.|TRBV4-2|9|TRBJ2-5
ASSQAGTQY
>.|TRBV6-4|12|TRBJ2-1
ASSDSVGSDEQF
>TRBD1|TRBV18|16|TRBJ2-1
ASSPGQGMAGFYNEQF
>.|TRBV28|10|TRBJ2-7
ASSWGFYEQY
>.|TRBV4-2|13|TRBJ2-7
ASSVYQGPSYEQY
>.|TRBV30|12|TRBJ1-2
AWSVGQGSVGYT